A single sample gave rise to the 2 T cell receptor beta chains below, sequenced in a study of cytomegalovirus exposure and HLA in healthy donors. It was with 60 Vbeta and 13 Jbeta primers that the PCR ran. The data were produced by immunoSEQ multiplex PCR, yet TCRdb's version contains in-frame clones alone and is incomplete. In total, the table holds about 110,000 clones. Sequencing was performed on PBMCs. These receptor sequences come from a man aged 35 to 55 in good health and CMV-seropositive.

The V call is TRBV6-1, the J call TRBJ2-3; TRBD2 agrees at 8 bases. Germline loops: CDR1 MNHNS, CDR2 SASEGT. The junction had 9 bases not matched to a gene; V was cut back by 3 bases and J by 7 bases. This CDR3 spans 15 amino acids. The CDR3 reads CASSDQAGDMNTQYF. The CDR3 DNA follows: TGTGCCAGCAGTGATCAAGCGGGAGATATGAATACGCAGTATTTT.

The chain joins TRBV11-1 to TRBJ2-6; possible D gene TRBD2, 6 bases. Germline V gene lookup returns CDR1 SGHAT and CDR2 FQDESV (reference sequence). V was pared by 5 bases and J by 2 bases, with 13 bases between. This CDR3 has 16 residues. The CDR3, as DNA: TGTGCCAGCAGCGGTAATCGGAGGGCTGGGGCCAACGTCCTGACTTTC. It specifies CASSGNRRAGANVLTF. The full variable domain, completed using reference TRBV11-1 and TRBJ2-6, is EAEVAQSPRYKITEKSQAVAFWCDPISGHATLYWYRQILGQGPELLVQFQDESVVDDSQLPKDRFSAERLKGVDSTLKIQPAELGDSAMYLCASSGNRRAGANVLTFGAGSRLTVL.